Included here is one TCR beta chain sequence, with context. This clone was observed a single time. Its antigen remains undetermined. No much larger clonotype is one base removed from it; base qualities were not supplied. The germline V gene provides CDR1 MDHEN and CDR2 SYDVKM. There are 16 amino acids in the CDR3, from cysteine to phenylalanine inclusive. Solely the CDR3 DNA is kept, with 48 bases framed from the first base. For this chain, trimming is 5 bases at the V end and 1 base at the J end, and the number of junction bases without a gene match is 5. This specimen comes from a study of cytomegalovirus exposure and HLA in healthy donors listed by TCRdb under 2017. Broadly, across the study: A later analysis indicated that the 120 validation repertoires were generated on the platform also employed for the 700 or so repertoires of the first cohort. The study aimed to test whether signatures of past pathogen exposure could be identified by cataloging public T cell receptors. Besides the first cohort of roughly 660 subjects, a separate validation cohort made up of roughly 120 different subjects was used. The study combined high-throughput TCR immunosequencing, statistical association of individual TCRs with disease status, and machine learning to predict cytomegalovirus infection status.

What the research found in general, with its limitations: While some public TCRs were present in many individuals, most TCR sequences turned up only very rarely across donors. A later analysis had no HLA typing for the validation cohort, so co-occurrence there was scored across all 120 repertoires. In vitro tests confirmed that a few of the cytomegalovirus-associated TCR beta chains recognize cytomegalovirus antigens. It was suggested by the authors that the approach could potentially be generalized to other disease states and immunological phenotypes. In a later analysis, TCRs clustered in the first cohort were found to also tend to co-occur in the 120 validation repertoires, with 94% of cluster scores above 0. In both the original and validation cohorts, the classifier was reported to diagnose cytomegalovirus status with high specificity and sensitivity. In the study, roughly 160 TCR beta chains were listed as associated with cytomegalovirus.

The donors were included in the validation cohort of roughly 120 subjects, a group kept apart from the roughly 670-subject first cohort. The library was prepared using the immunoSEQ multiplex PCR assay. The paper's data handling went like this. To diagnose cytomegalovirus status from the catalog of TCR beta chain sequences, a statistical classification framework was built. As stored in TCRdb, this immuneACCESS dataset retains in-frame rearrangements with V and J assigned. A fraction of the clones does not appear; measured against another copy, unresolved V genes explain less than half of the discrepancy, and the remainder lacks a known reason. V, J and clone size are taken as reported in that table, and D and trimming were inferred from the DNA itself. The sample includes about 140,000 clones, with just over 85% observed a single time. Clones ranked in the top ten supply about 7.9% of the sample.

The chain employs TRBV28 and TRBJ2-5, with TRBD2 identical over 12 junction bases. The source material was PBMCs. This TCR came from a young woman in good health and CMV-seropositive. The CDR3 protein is CASSPPGLAGQETQYF. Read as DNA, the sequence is TGTGCCAGCAGTCCGCCGGGACTAGCGGGCCAAGAGACCCAGTACTTC.